These 8 T cell receptor beta chains came from one sample sequenced in a study of PD-1 blockade in classical Hodgkin lymphoma. No patient escaped relapse after autologous stem cell transplantation, and brentuximab vedotin exposure varied. The data were produced by immunoSEQ multiplex PCR, yet TCRdb's version contains in-frame clones alone and is incomplete. The data show some 84,000 clones, around nine tenths seen once. The sample in question was peripheral blood mononuclear cells (PBMCs), obtained at baseline. The receptors stem from a human donor with classical Hodgkin lymphoma.

This chain joins TRBV6-5 and TRBJ1-2; the D gene is possibly TRBD1 (6 bases). V was pared by 4 bases and J by 8 bases, with 23 bases between. The V gene's germline CDR1 is MNHEY and CDR2 SVGAGI. The CDR3 has 16 amino acids. CDR3: CASSFGGRDGKNGYTF. The CDR3 DNA follows: TGTGCCAGCAGTTTTGGGGGCAGGGACGGGAAAAACGGCTACACCTTC.

This clone has only a few counts. CDR3 DNA: TGTGCCAGCAGCTTGGCCTTCTCCTCCTACGAGCAGTACTTC. Amino acid sequence: CASSLAFSSYEQYF. The gene calls are TRBV5-6 and TRBJ2-7; D is unclear. V was cut by 0 bases and J by 0 bases, with 7 bases left in between. The CDR3 runs 14 residues. Per germline, CDR1 SGHDT and CDR2 YYEEEE.

This sequence joins TRBV27 and TRBJ2-5, with D perhaps matching TRBD1 (6 bases). The CDR3 extends over 13 amino acids. V dropped 2 bases and J dropped 7 bases, with 11 bases sitting between them. Per germline, CDR1 MNHEY and CDR2 SMNVEV (reference sequence). The CDR3 sequence is CASSLGGRGTQYF. CDR3 nucleotide sequence: TGTGCCAGCAGTTTAGGGGGCCGTGGGACCCAGTACTTC.

The J gene is TRBJ1-5, the V gene TRBV7-6; TRBD1 is a possible D gene (5 bases). Per germline, CDR1 SGHVS and CDR2 FNYEAQ. Deletions cut 1 base from V and 2 bases from J, with 18 bases between. There are 18 residues in the CDR3. The CDR3 here is CASSLVGRGPGGNQPQHF. The CDR3 DNA follows: TGTGCCAGCAGCTTAGTGGGGAGGGGACCCGGGGGCAATCAGCCCCAGCATTTT.

This sequence joins TRBV7-9 and TRBJ2-7; 7 positions agree with TRBD1. After removal of 4 bases from V and 1 base from J, the junction contained 1 base not matched to a gene. The V gene's germline CDR1 is SEHNR and CDR2 FQNEAQ (reference sequence). The length of the CDR3 is 13 residues. The CDR3 nucleotides read TGTGCCAGCAGCTCGGGACAGTCCTACGAGCAGTACTTC. This codes for CASSSGQSYEQYF.

The V gene is TRBV30, the J gene TRBJ2-7; TRBD2 is a possible D gene (5 bases). This CDR3 has 12 residues. The V end was cut by 8 bases, the J end by 0 bases, with 11 bases between. Germline loops: CDR1 GTSNPN, CDR2 SVGIG (reference sequence). The CDR3: CAGGGSSYEQYF. The CDR3 DNA follows: TGTGCCGGCGGTGGGAGCTCCTACGAGCAGTACTTC.

The chain carries TRBV5-1 and TRBJ2-2; the D gene is possibly TRBD1 (5 bases). This CDR3 comprises 15 residues. Trimming removed 0 bases from V and 0 bases from J, with 6 bases in between. The germline CDR1 and CDR2 sequences are SGHRS and YFSETQ. CDR3 in amino acids: CASSLGQTNTGELFF. CDR3 coding DNA: TGCGCCAGCAGCTTGGGACAGACGAACACCGGGGAGCTGTTTTTT.

This clone was observed a few times. Other DNA sequences of this sample code for an identical CDR3. The CDR3 sequence is CASSASGYGYTF. The CDR3 DNA reads TGTGCCAGCAGTGCATCTGGCTATGGCTACACCTTC. The chain joins TRBV2 to TRBJ1-2, with D unresolved. The CDR3 totals 12 residues. Trimming stripped 4 bases from V and 4 bases from J, with 7 bases between. Germline V gives CDR1 SNHLY, CDR2 FYNNEI.